This TCR beta chain is from a study of T cell repertoires in cytomegalovirus infection. Comments on this clonotype: Its antigen is as yet unknown.

Trimming pared 0 bases from V and 4 bases from J, leaving 13 bases between. Germline lookup yields CDR1 MNHNY and CDR2 SVGAGI (reference sequence). This CDR3 spans 15 amino acids. In TCRdb, the reads were re-called with MiXCR into one record per CDR3 protein. The sample carries about a million distinct CDR3 sequences, approximately 31% recorded once. The source was cultured CD8+ T cells from PBMCs, collected from culture after CMV antigen stimulation. The receptor's source is a human donor in good health (CMV status not recorded). Some clones in this sample may be carry-over from other donors' samples. The J gene is TRBJ2-7, the V gene TRBV6-6; D is perhaps TRBD1 (6 bases). CDR3 region: CASSYSRDNNYEQYF. CDR3 nucleotides: TGTGCCAGCAGTTACTCTCGGGACAATAATTACGAGCAGTACTTC.